This TCR beta chain comes out of a study of memory CD4+ T cells and cytomegalovirus serostatus (dated by TCRdb to the late 2010s). As for the study more broadly: The cohort included around 33 healthy adults from Belgium, of whom 9 were CMV seropositive and 24 were CMV seronegative. To replicate a published TCR-based CMV serostatus classifier, the study sequenced CD4+ memory TCRbeta repertoires from a Belgian cohort whose cytomegalovirus serostatus was known. Study-wide findings and limitations: The original-framework classifier achieved a median bootstrapped AUC of around 0.95 with a 95% CI of 0.76-1.00 on the Belgian cohort. Among the 150 to 200 previously reported CMV-associated TCRbeta sequences, some 70 showed up in the CD4+ memory repertoires, with each one found in between one and five individuals. Only CD4+CD45RO+ memory cells were sequenced, in contrast to the original study, in which naive and memory CD4+ and CD8+ populations were covered. The results were interpreted as suggesting that the CMV-associated TCR signature is largely present in the CD4+ memory repertoire. For CMV serostatus prediction, a median bootstrapped AUC of roughly 0.94 was reached with the original framework, and a median bootstrapped AUC of around 0.89 was reached with a US-trained random forest.

Genomic DNA was extracted from sorted cells with the Quick-DNA Microprep Kit. Amplification of TCRbeta DNA was done with the immunoSEQ hsTCRbeta kit, following the protocol from the manufacturer. An Illumina MiSeq instrument was used to sequence the TCRbeta libraries. The paper's processing steps were these. After out-of-frame sequences were removed, 2,204,828 distinct TCRbeta sequences remained, averaging about 67,000 per individual. Each individual was scored using the number of 150 to 200 previously reported CMV-associated TCRbeta sequences that the individual carried and the total number of productive distinct TCRbeta sequences. A beta-binomial model was reimplemented in Python, and scikit-learn random forests with default parameters were trained on US cohort data. On the Belgian cohort, classifier performance was reported as the median AUC, along with percentile confidence intervals, across 10,000 bootstrap iterations. TCRdb holds this immuneACCESS table with in-frame rearrangements only. Some clones are missing; in checked studies, unresolved V genes explain under half, and the rest has no known cause. Clonal size and the V and J genes are those of that table, whereas D and trimming came from the DNA. Present in this sample are about 54,000 clones, about three quarters of which were seen just once. The ten largest account for approximately 2.6% of the sample.

The CDR3 measures 15 amino acids from cysteine to phenylalanine. The kept DNA is CDR3 alone, 45 bases in frame from the first base. V is pruned by 5 bases and J by 10 bases, leaving 14 bases of the junction without a gene match. CDR1 and CDR2, per the germline V gene, are MDHEN and SYDVKM. This clone is regarded as medium-sized (0.01 to 0.1%). Its target antigen remains unknown. No base quality values were provided; no much bigger clone lies one nucleotide off. A FACSAria II was used to sort memory CD4+ T cells, defined as single viable CD3+CD4+CD8-CD45RO+ cells. CMV serostatus was determined using a Roche Elecsys assay that detects serum IgG against CMV pp150, pp28, p38 and p52. After thawing, total CD4+ T cells were enriched by positive selection with CD4 magnetic microbeads. The samples came from a different study that was designed specifically to examine the CD4+ T cell memory repertoire. Peripheral blood mononuclear cells were isolated and cryopreserved following standard operating procedures; serum was stored at -80 °C. The staining used CD3-PerCP (BW264/56), CD4-APC (RPA-T4), CD45RO-PE (UCHT1) and CD8-Pacific Orange (3B5) antibodies, and Sytox blue was used to exclude non-viable cells.

The V gene is TRBV28 and the J gene is TRBJ1-5; 7 of the junction bases match TRBD1. This TCR came from an adult in good health and CMV-seropositive. Sequencing input: memory CD4+ T cells from blood. The nucleotide sequence is given as TGTGCCAGCAGTACCCCTACAGGGGCCGATGGACCCCAGCATTTT. This sequence encodes CASSTPTGADGPQHF.